The table lists the clone carrying this T cell receptor (beta chain) with a count of one. As yet, its antigen is unknown. This entry is derived from a study of cytomegalovirus exposure and HLA in healthy donors. The study, taken as a whole, reports: In a later analysis, productive TCRs from donors in an Asian-associated ancestry cluster reportedly carried fewer N-insertions than the cohort mean. Later, an analysis found that common viral pathogens appeared to be linked with several of the most significant clusters.

In the PCR, 60 Vbeta and 13 Jbeta primers were used. TCRdb's table, derived via immunoSEQ multiplex PCR, lists solely in-frame clones and lacks some. The table includes approximately 170,000 clones, about 64% detected once. Germline CDR1 and CDR2: SGHRS and YFSETQ. The V and J ends lost 4 bases and 5 bases, in that order; junction bases with no gene match: 13. CDR3 length: 16 residues. The chain recombines TRBV5-1 with TRBJ1-1; 8 positions agree with TRBD1. The specimen sequenced was PBMCs. The TCR originated in a middle-aged man in good health and CMV-seronegative. CDR3 protein: CASSPRPTGEGTEAFF. The DNA for the CDR3 is TGCGCCAGCAGCCCCCGGCCGACAGGGGAGGGGACTGAAGCTTTCTTT.